This T cell receptor beta chain was identified during a study of blood T cell repertoires in COVID-19. Germline-derived CDR1 and CDR2 are MNHNS and SASEGT. The CDR3 has 18 amino acids. V shed 1 base, J shed 4 bases, and the junction held 12 bases outside the gene matches. Sequenced by immunoSEQ multiplex PCR; TCRdb stores in-frame clones only, minus some. The sample lists about 220,000 clones; 75% to 85% were seen once. Sequencing was performed on peripheral blood. The TCR comes from a woman aged 70-85 years with acute or convalescent COVID-19. This chain joins TRBV6-1 and TRBJ2-3; 9 bases align to TRBD1. CDR3 sequence (DNA): TGTGCCAGCAGTGAAGAGTTTGGACAGGGGCCTTTTGCAGATACGCAGTATTTT. It translates to CASSEEFGQGPFADTQYF.